This T cell receptor beta chain was captured in a study of T cells after yellow fever vaccination. Synthesis of TCR cDNA relied on 5'RACE template switching, which attached a universal primer site and UMIs. From the 5' RACE reads, TCRdb called clonotypes with MiXCR, one entry per CDR3 protein. The repertoire has 550,000 or so distinct CDR3 sequences, about a fifth of them found once; the top ten carry roughly an eighth. This clonotype has a handful of counts. Its target is unknown. General study findings and limits: One caveat is that FACS-sorted repertoires could contain abundant clonotypes contaminating from the bulk population. Some clonotypes were seen in both the CD4 and the CD8 compartments. These made up a small share and likely arose from convergent recombination. Among primary-vaccination clones, most reappeared after the booster, at around 97% for CD4 and 85% to 90% for CD8.

Trimming stripped 5 bases from V and 2 bases from J, with 12 bases between. This CDR3 is 14 amino acids long. This clonotype was sampled from a man aged 30 to 39 who received the YFV17D yellow fever vaccine. V usage is TRBV12-3 or TRBV12-4 and J usage is TRBJ2-5; no reliable D call. Here the sequenced sample was PBMCs, taken 15 days after the yellow fever booster vaccination. CDR3 coding DNA: TGTGCCAGCAGTCCGATTGACACGCAAGAGACCCAGTACTTC. Translating gives CASSPIDTQETQYF.